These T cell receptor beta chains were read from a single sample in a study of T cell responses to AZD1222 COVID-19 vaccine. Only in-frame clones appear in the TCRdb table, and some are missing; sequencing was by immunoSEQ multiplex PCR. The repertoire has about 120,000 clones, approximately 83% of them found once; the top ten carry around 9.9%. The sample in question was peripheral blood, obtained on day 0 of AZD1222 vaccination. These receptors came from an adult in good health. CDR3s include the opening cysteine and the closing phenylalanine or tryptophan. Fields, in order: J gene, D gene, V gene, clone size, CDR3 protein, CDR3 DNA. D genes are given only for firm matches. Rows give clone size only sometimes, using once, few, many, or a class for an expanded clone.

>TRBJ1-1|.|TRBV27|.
CASRVGSTEAFF
TGTGCCAGCAGGGTAGGGAGCACTGAAGCTTTCTTT
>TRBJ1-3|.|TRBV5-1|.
CASSFRPELRNTIYF
TGCGCCAGCAGCTTCCGGCCTGAATTGCGAAACACCATATATTTT
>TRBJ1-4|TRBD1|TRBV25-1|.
CASSELRTGGVEKLFF
TGTGCCAGCAGTGAATTACGGACAGGGGGAGTTGAAAAACTGTTTTTT
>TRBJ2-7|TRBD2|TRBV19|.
CASSIESLAAYEQYF
TGTGCCAGTAGTATAGAATCGCTAGCGGCCTACGAGCAGTACTTC
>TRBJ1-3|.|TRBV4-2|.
CASSREDVAGNTIYF
TGTGCCAGCAGCCGGGAGGACGTGGCTGGAAACACCATATATTTT
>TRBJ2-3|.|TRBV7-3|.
CASSLTFGTDTQYF
TGTGCCAGCAGCTTAACGTTCGGTACAGATACGCAGTATTTT
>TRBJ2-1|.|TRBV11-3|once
CASSLGGGSSYNEQFF
TGTGCCAGCAGTTTAGGGGGCGGGAGCTCCTACAATGAGCAGTTCTTC
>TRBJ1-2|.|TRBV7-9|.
CASSLTVTAYGYTF
TGTGCCAGCAGCTTAACCGTGACAGCGTATGGCTACACCTTC
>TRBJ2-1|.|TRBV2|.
CASGSLTSSYNEQFF
TGTGCCAGCGGGTCTCTCACGAGCTCCTACAATGAGCAGTTCTTC
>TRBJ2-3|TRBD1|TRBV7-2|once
CASSLWGQKATDTQYF
TGTGCCAGCAGCTTATGGGGACAGAAAGCCACAGATACGCAGTATTTT
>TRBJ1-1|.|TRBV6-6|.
CASSEGHPNTEAFF
TGTGCCAGCAGTGAGGGACACCCGAACACTGAAGCTTTCTTT
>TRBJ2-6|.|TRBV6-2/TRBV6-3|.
CASSSPQGFLSGANVLTF
TGTGCCAGCAGTTCCCCGCAGGGGTTCCTATCTGGGGCCAACGTCCTGACTTTC
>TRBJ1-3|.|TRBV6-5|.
CASSRTGTGNTIYF
TGTGCCAGCAGTCGAACAGGGACTGGAAACACCATATATTTT
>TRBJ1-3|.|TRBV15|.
CATWGPAWSGNTIYF
TGTGCCACCTGGGGGCCGGCGTGGTCTGGAAACACCATATATTTT
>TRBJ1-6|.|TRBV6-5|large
CASRTTGHANSPLHF
TGTGCCAGCAGAACCACAGGGCACGCTAATTCACCCCTCCACTTT
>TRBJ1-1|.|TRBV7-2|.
CASSFQAGSPNTEAFF
TGTGCCAGCAGCTTCCAGGCCGGGAGTCCGAACACTGAAGCTTTCTTT
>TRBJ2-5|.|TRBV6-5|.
CASSYSGRGQETQYF
TGTGCCAGCAGTTACTCGGGGCGCGGACAAGAGACCCAGTACTTC
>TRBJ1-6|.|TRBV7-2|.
CASSLARASPLHF
TGTGCCAGCAGCTTAGCGAGGGCCTCACCCCTCCACTTT